This T cell receptor (beta chain) was recovered during a study of CD8 T cells in Susac syndrome. Trimming took 0 bases from V and 0 from J, leaving 10 bases between them. The CDR3 contains 15 residues. Per germline, CDR1 SGDLS and CDR2 YYNGEE. The RNA input was roughly 0.45 to 1 ug, and it was reverse transcribed with random hexamers. TCRdb re-called the immunoSEQ multiplex PCR reads through MiXCR, storing one row per CDR3 protein. This sample has some 200,000 distinct CDR3 sequences, with just under 95% found just once. The J gene is TRBJ2-7, the V gene TRBV9, with D possibly matching TRBD1 (5 bases). The clonotype was recovered from a human donor with Susac syndrome. Source material: CD8+ T cells from PBMCs. CDR3 protein: CASSVDVTASYEQYF. The CDR3, as DNA: TGTGCCAGCAGCGTAGATGTGACAGCCTCCTACGAGCAGTACTTC.